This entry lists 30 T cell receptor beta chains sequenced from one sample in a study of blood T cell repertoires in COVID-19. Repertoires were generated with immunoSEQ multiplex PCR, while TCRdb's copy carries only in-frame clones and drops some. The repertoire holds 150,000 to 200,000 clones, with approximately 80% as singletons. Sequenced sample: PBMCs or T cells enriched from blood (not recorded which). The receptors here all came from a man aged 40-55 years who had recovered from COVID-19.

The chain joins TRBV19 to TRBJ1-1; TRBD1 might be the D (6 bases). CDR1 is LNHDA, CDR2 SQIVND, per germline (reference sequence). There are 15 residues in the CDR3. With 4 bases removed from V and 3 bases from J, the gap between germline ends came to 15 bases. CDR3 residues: CASSTTGFKDTEAFF. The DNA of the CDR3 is TGTGCCAGTAGTACCACAGGGTTTAAGGACACTGAAGCTTTCTTT.

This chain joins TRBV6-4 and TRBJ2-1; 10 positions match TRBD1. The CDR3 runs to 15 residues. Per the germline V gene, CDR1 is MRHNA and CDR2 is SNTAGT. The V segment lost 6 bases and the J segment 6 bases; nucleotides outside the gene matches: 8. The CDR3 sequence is CASRRDRGPPNEQFF. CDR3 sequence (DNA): TGTGCCAGCAGGCGGGACAGGGGCCCACCCAATGAGCAGTTCTTC.

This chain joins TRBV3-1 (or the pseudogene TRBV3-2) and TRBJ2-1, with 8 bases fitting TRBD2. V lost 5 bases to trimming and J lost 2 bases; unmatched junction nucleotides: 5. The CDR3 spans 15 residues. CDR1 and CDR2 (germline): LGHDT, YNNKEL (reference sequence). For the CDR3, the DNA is TGTGCCAGCAGCTTAGCGGGGCGGACCTACAATGAGCAGTTCTTC. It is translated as CASSLAGRTYNEQFF.

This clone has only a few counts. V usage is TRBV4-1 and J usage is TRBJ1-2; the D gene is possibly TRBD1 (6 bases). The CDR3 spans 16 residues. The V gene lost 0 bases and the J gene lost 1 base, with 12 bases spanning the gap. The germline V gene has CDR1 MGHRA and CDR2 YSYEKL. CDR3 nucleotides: TGCGCCAGCAGCCAAGAAACTCAGGGGATTAACTATGGCTACACCTTC. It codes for CASSQETQGINYGYTF.

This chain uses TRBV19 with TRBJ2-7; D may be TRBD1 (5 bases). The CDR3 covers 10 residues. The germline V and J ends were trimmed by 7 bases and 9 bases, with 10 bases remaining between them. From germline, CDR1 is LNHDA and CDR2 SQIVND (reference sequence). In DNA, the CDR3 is TGTGCCAGTATTAGAAGGGGGCAGTACGTC. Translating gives CASIRRGQYV.

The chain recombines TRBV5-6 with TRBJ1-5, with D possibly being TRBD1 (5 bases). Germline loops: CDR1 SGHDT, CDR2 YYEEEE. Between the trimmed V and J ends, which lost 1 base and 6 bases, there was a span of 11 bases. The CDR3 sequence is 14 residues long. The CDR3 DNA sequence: TGTGCCAGCAGCTTGTTCCAGGGTGGTCAGCCCCAGCATTTT. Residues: CASSLFQGGQPQHF. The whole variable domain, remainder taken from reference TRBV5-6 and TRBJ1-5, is DAGVTQSPTHLIKTRGQQVTLRCSPKSGHDTVSWYQQALGQGPQFIFQYYEEEERQRGNFPDRFSGHQFPNYSSELNVNALLLGDSALYLCASSLFQGGQPQHFGDGTRLSIL.

The CDR3 sequence is CASSIPPVNTEAFF. The CDR3 bases are TGTGCCAGTAGTATACCGCCAGTGAACACTGAAGCTTTCTTT. The chain combines TRBV19 with TRBJ1-1; D not certain. This CDR3 comprises 14 residues. V was cut by 2 bases and J by 0 bases, with 7 bases left in between. Looked up from germline, CDR1 is LNHDA and CDR2 is SQIVND (reference sequence).

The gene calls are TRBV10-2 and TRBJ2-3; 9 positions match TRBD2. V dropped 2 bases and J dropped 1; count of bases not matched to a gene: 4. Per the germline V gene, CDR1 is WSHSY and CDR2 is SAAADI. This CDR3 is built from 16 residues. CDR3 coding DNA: TGCGCCAGCAGTGAGAGGGTAGCGGGGGGCACAGATACGCAGTATTTT. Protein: CASSERVAGGTDTQYF.

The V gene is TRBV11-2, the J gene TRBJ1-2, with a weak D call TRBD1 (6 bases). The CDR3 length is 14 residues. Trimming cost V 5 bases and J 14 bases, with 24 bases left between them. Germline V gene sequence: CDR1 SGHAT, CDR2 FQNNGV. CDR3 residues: CASSQQGQPLGGTF. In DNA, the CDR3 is TGTGCCAGCAGCCAACAAGGACAGCCTCTGGGTGGAACCTTC.

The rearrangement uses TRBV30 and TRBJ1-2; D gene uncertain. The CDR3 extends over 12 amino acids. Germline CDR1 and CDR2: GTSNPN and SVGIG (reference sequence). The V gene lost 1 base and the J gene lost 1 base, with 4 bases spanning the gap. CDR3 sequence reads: CAWSGLNYGYTF. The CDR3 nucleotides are TGTGCCTGGAGTGGACTTAACTATGGCTACACCTTC.

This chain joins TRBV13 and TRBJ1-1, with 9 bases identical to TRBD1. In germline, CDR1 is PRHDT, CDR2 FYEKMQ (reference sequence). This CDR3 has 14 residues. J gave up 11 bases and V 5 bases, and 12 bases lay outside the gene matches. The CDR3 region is CASSRDRGAMKAFF. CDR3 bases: TGTGCCAGCAGCCGCGACAGGGGGGCGATGAAGGCTTTCTTT.

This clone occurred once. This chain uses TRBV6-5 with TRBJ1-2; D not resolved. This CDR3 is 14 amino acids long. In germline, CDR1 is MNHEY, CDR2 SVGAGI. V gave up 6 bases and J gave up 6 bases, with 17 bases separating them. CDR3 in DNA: TGTGCCAGCAGCCCGGGAACCCACCTCAATGGCTACACCTTC. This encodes CASSPGTHLNGYTF.

The CDR3 protein is CASSDIQGVVNEQFF. The CDR3 DNA reads as TGTGCCAGCAGTGACATACAGGGGGTAGTAAATGAGCAGTTCTTC. This rearrangement joins TRBV27 to TRBJ2-1; 8 nucleotides line up with TRBD1. The germline gives CDR1 MNHEY, CDR2 SMNVEV (reference sequence). The CDR3 is made up of 15 amino acids. V lost 5 bases to trimming and J lost 7 bases; unmatched junction nucleotides: 10.

CDR3 sequence: CASSRRSQRGGQAGEQFF. In nucleotides, the CDR3 is TGTGCCAGCAGCAGACGATCCCAGCGGGGGGGCCAAGCGGGTGAGCAGTTCTTC. J is TRBJ2-1 and V is TRBV7-3, with TRBD2 identical over 10 bases. In germline, CDR1 is SGHTA, CDR2 FQGTGA. Losses at the gene ends were 5 bases for V and 9 bases for J; bases not matched to a gene: 19. CDR3 length: 18 amino acids.

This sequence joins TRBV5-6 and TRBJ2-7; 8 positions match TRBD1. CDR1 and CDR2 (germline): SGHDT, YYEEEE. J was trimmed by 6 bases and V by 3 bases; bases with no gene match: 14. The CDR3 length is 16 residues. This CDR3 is CASSSYPGQGLSEQYV. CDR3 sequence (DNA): TGTGCCAGCAGCTCATACCCTGGACAGGGCTTGAGCGAGCAGTACGTC.

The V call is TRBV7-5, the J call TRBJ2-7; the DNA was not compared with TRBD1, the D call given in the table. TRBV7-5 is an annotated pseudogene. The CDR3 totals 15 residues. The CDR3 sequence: CARSLGAGGPREQYF. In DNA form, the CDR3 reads TGTGCCAGAAGCTTAGGGGCAGGGGGTCCGCGCGAGCAGTACTTC.

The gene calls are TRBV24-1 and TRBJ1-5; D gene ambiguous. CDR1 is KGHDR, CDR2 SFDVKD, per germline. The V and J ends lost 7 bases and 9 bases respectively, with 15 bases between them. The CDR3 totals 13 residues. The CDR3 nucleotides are TGTGCCACCAGAGGGAGTGCCACGGGGCCCCAGCATTTT. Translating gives CATRGSATGPQHF.

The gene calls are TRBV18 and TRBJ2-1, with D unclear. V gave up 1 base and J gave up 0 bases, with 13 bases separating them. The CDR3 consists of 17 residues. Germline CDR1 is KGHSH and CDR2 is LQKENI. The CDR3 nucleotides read TGTGCCAGCTCACCACGTGAGTCAGCTAGCTCCTACAATGAGCAGTTCTTC. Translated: CASSPRESASSYNEQFF.

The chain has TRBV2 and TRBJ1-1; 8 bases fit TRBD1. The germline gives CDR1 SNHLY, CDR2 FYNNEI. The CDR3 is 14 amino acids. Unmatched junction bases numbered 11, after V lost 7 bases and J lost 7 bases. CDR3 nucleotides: TGTGCCAGCACCGAAGCCCTAGGGACAGGTGAAGCTTTCTTT. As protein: CASTEALGTGEAFF.

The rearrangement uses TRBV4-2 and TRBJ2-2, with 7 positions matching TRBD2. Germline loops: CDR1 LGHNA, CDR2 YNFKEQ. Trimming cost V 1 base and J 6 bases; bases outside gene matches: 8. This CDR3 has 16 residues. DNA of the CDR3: TGTGCCAGCAGCCAAGGGGGGGACTACAGAGCCGGGGAGCTGTTTTTT. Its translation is CASSQGGDYRAGELFF.

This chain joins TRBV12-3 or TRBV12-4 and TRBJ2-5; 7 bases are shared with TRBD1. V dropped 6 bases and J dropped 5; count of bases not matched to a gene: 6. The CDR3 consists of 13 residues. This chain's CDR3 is CASRDRVVETQYF. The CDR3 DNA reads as TGTGCCAGCAGAGACAGGGTGGTTGAGACCCAGTACTTC.

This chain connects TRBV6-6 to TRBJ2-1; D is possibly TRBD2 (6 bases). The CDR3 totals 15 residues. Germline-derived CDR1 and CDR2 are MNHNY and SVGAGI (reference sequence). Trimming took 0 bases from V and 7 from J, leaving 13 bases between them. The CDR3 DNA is TGTGCCAGCAGTTACTCGGTTCCTGGAGGGAATGAGCAGTTCTTC. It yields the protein CASSYSVPGGNEQFF.

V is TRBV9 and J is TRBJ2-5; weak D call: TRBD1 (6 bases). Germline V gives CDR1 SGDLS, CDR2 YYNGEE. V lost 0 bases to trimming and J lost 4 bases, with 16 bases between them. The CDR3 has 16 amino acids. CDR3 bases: TGTGCCAGCAGCGTAGCCTCCGGCAGGGGTAGAGAGACCCAGTACTTC. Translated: CASSVASGRGRETQYF.

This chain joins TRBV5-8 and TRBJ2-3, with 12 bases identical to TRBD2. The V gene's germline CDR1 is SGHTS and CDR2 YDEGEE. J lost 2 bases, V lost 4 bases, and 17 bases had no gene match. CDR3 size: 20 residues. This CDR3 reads CASSTRLAGALPLITDTQYF. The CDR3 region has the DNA TGTGCCAGCAGCACCAGACTAGCGGGGGCCCTTCCCCTTATCACAGATACGCAGTATTTT.

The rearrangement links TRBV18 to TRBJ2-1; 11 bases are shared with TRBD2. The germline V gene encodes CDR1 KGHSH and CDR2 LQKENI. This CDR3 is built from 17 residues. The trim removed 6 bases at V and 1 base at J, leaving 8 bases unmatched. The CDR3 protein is CASSPPSGGSSYNEQFF. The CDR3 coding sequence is TGTGCCAGCTCGCCGCCTAGCGGGGGGTCTTCCTACAATGAGCAGTTCTTC.

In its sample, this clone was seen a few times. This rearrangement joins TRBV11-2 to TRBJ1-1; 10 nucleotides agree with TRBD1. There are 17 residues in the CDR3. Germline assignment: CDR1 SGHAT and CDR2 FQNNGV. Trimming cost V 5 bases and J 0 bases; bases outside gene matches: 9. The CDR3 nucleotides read TGTGCCAGCAGCCATGGGTCGGACAGGGGGATGAACACTGAAGCTTTCTTT. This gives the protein CASSHGSDRGMNTEAFF. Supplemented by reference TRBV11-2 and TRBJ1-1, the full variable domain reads EAGVAQSPRYKIIEKRQSVAFWCNPISGHATLYWYQQILGQGPKLLIQFQNNGVVDDSQLPKDRFSAERLKGVDSTLKIQPAKLEDSAVYLCASSHGSDRGMNTEAFFGQGTRLTVV.

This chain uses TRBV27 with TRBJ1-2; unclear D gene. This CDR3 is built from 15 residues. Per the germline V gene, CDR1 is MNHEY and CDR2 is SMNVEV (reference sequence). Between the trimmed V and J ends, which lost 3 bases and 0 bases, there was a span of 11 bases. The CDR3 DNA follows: TGTGCCAGCAGTTTTGGCAGCGGAGCTAACTATGGCTACACCTTC. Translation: CASSFGSGANYGYTF.

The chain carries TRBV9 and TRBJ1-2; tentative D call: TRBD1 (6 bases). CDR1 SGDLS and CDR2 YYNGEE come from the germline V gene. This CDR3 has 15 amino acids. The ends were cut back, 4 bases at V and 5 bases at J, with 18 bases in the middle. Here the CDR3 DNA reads TGTGCCAGCAGCCCGGGGGGGCGCCATAGATATGGCTACACCTTC. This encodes CASSPGGRHRYGYTF. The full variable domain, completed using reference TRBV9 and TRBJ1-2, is DSGVTQTPKHLITATGQRVTLRCSPRSGDLSVYWYQQSLDQGLQFLIQYYNGEERAKGNILERFSAQQFPDLHSELNLSSLELGDSALYFCASSPGGRHRYGYTFGSGTRLTVV.

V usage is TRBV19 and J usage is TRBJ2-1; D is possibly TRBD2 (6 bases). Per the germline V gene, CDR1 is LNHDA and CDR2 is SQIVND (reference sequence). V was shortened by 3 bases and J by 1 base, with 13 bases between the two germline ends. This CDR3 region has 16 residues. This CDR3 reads CASSISLAGSYNEQFF. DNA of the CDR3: TGTGCCAGTAGTATCTCGCTGGCGGGGTCCTACAATGAGCAGTTCTTC.

CDR3 sequence (DNA): TGTGCCAGCAGCCTAGGGTTCGGGGACAGGAGCCGAGCTTTCTTT. It translates to CASSLGFGDRSRAFF. This rearrangement joins TRBV9 to TRBJ1-1, with 8 bases fitting TRBD1. Per the germline V gene, CDR1 is SGDLS and CDR2 is YYNGEE. The CDR3 runs 15 residues. The V segment lost 4 bases and the J segment 10 bases; nucleotides outside the gene matches: 15.